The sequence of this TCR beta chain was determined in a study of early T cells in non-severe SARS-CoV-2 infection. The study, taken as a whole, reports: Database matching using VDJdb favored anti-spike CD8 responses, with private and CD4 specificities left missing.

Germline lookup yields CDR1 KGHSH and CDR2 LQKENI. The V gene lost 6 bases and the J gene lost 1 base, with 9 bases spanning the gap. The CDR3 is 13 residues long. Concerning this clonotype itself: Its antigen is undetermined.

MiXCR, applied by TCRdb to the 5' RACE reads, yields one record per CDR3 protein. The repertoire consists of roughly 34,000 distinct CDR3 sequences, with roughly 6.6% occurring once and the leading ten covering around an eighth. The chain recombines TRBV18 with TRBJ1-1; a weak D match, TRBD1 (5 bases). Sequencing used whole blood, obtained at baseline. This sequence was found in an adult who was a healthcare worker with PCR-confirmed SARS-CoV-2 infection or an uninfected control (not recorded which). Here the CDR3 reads CASSRQWNTEAFF. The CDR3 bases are TGTGCCAGCTCTCGACAGTGGAACACTGAAGCTTTCTTT.